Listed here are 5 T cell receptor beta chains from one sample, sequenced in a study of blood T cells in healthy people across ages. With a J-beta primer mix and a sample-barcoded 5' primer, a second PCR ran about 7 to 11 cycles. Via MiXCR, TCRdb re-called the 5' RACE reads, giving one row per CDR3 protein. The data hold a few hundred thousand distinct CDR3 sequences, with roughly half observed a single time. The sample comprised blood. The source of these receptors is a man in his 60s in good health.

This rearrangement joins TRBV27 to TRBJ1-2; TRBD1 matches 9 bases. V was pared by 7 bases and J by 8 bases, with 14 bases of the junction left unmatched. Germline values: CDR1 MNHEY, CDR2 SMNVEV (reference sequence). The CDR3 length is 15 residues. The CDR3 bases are TGTGCCAGCACCTCATTGGGCTCGACAGGGGGAGGCTACACCTTC. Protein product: CASTSLGSTGGGYTF.

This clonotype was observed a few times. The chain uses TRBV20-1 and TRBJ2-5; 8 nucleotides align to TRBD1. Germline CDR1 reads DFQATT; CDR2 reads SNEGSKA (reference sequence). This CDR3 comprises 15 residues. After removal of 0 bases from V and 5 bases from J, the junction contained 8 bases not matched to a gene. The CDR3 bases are TGCAGTGCTAGAGATCTCGACAGGGGATCGGAGACCCAGTACTTC. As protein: CSARDLDRGSETQYF.

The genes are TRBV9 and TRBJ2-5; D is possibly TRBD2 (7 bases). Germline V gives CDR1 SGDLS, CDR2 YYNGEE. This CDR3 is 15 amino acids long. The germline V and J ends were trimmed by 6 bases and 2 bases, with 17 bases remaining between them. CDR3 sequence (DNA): TGTGCCAGCACCCAGGGGCTAGCGGATCAAGAGACCCAGTACTTC. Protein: CASTQGLADQETQYF.

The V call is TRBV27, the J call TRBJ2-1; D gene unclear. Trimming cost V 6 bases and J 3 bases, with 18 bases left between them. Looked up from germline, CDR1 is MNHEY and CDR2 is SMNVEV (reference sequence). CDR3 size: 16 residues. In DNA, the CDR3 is TGTGCCAGCAGCCTAGGACCCAACTTGATCTACAATGAGCAGTTCTTC. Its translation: CASSLGPNLIYNEQFF.

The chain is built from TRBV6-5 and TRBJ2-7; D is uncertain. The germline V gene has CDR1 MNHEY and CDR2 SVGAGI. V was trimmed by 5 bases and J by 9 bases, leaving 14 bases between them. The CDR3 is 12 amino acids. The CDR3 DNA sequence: TGTGCCAGCAGTCCCACAGCCGGCTTGCAGTACTTC. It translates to CASSPTAGLQYF.